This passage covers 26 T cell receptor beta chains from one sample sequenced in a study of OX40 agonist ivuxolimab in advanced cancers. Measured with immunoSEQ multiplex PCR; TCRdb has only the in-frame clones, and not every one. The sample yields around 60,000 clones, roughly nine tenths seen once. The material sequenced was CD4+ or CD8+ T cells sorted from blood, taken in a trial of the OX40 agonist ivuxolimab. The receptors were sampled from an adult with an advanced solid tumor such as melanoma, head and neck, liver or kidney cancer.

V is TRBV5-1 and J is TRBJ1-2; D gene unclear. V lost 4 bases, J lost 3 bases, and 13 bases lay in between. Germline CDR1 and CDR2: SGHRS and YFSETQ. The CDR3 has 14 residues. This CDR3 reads CASSTTAPDYGYTF. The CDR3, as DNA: TGCGCCAGCAGCACCACCGCCCCGGACTATGGCTACACCTTC.

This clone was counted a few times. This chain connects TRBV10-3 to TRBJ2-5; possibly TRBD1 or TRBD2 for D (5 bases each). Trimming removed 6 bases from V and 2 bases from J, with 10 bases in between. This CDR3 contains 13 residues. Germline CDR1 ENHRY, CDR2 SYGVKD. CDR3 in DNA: TGTGCCATCAGCTGGGACCCTCAAGAGACCCAGTACTTC. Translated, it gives CAISWDPQETQYF.

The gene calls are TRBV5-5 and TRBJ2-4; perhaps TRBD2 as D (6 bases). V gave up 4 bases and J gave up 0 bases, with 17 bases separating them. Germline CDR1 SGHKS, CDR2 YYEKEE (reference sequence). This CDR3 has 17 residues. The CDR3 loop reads CASSQTPGRLAKNIQYF. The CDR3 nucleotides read TGTGCCAGCAGCCAGACCCCGGGGAGGCTAGCCAAAAACATTCAGTACTTC.

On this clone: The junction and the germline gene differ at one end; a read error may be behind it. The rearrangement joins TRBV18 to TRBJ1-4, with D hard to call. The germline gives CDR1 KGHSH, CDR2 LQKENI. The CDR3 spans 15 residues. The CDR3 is CASSPRGVSDDKLFF. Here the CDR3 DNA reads TGTGCCAGCTCACCCCGGGGAGTGAGCGATGATAAACTGTTTTTT.

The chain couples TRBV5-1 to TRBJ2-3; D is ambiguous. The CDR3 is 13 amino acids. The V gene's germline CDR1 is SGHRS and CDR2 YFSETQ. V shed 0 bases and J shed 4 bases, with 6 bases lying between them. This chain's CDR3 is CASSLVGSDTQYF. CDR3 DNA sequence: TGCGCCAGCAGCTTGGTGGGGTCAGATACGCAGTATTTT.

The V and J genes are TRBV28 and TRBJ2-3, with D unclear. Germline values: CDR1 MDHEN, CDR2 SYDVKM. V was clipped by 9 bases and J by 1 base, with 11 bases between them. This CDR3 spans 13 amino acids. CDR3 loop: CASLDFGTDTQYF. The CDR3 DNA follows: TGTGCCAGTCTTGATTTTGGCACAGATACGCAGTATTTT. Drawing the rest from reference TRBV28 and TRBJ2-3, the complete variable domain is DVKVTQSSRYLVKRTGEKVFLECVQDMDHENMFWYRQDPGLGLRLIYFSYDVKMKEKGDIPEGYSVSREKKERFSLILESASTNQTSMYLCASLDFGTDTQYFGPGTRLTVL.

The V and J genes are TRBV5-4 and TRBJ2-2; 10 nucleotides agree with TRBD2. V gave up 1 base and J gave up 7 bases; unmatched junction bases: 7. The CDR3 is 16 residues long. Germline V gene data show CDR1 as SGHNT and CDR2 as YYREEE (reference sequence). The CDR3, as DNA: TGTGCCAGCAGCTTGCTCAGCGGGGGGGCGATCGGGGAGCTGTTTTTT. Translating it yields CASSLLSGGAIGELFF.

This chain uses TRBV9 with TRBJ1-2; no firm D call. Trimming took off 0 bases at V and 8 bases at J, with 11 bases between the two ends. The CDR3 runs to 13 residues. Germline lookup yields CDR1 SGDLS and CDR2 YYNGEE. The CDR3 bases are TGTGCCAGCAGCGTAGTCGGGGAAAGGGGCTACACCTTC. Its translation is CASSVVGERGYTF.

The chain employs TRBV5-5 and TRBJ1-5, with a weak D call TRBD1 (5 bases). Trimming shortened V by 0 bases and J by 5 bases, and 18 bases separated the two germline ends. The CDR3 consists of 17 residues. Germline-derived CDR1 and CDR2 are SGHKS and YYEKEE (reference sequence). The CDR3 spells CASSLAWGDVTDQPQHF. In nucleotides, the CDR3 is TGTGCCAGCAGCTTGGCCTGGGGGGATGTTACGGATCAGCCCCAGCATTTT.

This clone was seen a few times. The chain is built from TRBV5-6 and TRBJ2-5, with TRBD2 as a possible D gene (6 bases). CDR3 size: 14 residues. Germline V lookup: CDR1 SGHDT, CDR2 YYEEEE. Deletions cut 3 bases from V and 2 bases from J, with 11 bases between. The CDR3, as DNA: TGTGCCAGCAGCTGGGGGACTCTTCAAGAGACCCAGTACTTC. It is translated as CASSWGTLQETQYF.

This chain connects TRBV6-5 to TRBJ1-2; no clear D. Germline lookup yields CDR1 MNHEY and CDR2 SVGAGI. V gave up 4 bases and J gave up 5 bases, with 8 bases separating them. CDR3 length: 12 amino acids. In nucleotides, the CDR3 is TGTGCCAGCAGTTCCCCGGAATATGGCTACACCTTC. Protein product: CASSSPEYGYTF.

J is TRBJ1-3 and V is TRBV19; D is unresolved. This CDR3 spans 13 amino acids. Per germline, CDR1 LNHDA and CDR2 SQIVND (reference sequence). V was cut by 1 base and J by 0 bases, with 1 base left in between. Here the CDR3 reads CASSIASGNTIYF. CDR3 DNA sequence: TGTGCCAGTAGTATAGCCTCTGGAAACACCATATATTTT.

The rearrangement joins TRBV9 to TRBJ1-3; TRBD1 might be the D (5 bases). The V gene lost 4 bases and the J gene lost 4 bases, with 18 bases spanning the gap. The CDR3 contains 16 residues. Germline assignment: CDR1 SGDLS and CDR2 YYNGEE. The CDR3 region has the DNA TGTGCCAGCAGCACCGGGGCCCAGAGGTTAGGAAACACCATATATTTT. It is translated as CASSTGAQRLGNTIYF.

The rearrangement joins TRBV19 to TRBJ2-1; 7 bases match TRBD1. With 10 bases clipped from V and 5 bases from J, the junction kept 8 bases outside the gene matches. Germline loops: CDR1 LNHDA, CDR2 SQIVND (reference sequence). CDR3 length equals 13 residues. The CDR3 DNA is TGTGCCACATCGACAGGGTCCCACAATGAGCAGTTCTTC. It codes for CATSTGSHNEQFF. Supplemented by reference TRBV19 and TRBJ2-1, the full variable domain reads DGGITQSPKYLFRKEGQNVTLSCEQNLNHDAMYWYRQDPGQGLRLIYYSQIVNDFQKGDIAEGYSVSREKKESFPLTVTSAQKNPTAFYLCATSTGSHNEQFFGPGTRLTVL.

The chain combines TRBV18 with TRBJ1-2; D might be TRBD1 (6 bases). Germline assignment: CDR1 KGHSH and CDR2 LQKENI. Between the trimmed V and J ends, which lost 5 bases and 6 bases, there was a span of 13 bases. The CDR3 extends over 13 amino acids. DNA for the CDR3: TGTGCCAGCTCAGAGGGGGGTCTCAATGGCTACACCTTC. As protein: CASSEGGLNGYTF.

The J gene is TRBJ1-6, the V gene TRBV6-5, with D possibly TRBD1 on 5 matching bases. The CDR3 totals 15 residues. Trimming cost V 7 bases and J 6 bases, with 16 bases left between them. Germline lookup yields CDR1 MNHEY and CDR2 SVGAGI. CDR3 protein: CASTRGHNINSPLHF. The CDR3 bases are TGTGCCAGCACCCGGGGCCACAACATTAATTCACCCCTCCACTTT.

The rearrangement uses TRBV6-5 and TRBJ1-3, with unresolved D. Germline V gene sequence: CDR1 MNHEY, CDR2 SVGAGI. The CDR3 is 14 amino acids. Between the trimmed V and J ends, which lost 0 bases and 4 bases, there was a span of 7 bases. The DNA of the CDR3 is TGTGCCAGCAGTTACTCGCGGTACGGAAACACCATATATTTT. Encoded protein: CASSYSRYGNTIYF.

Written as DNA, the CDR3 is TGCGCCAGCAGCTGGGGGGGGGACTCACCCCTCCACTTT. Translation: CASSWGGDSPLHF. This rearrangement joins TRBV5-1 to TRBJ1-6, with a tentative D call TRBD1 (5 bases). In germline, CDR1 is SGHRS, CDR2 YFSETQ. The CDR3 contains 13 residues. The V gene lost 3 bases and the J gene lost 10 bases, with 11 bases spanning the gap.

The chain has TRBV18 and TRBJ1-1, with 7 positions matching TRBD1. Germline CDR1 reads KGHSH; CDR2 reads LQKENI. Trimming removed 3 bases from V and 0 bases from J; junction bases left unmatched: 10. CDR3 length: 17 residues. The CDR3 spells CASSPPTGDRMNTEAFF. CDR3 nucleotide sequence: TGTGCCAGCTCACCCCCTACAGGGGATAGAATGAACACTGAAGCTTTCTTT.

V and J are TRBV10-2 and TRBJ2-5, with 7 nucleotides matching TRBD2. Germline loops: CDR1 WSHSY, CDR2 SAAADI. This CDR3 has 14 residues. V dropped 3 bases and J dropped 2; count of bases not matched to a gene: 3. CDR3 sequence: CASSERGGQETQYF. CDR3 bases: TGCGCCAGCAGTGAACGCGGGGGTCAAGAGACCCAGTACTTC.

The CDR3 sequence is CAGRTGTGNTIYF. CDR3 coding DNA: TGTGCCGGCCGCACAGGGACAGGAAACACCATATATTTT. The V call is TRBV6-1, the J call TRBJ1-3, with D perhaps matching TRBD1 (6 bases). The CDR3 totals 13 residues. V lost 11 bases to trimming and J lost 4 bases, with 15 bases between them. Germline V CDR1 and CDR2: MNHNS, SASEGT.

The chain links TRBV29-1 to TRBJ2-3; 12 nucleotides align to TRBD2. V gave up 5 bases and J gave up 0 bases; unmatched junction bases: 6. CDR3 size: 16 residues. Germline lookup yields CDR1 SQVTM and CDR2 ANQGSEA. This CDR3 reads CSVSGLAGLSTDTQYF. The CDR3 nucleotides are TGCAGCGTTTCCGGACTAGCGGGACTGAGCACAGATACGCAGTATTTT.

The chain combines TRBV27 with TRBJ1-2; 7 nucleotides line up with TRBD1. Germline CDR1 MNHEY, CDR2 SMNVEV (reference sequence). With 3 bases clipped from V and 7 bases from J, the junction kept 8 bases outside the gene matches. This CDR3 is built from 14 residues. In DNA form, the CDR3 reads TGTGCCAGCAGTTTTGACAGGGAGGGGTTTGGCTACACCTTC. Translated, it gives CASSFDREGFGYTF.

CDR3 coding DNA: TGCGCCAGCAGCTTGGACCTATTCAACATGAACACTGAAGCTTTCTTT. This encodes CASSLDLFNMNTEAFF. The chain uses TRBV5-1 and TRBJ1-1, with no clear D. The CDR3 covers 16 residues. Trimming took off 0 bases at V and 0 bases at J, with 12 bases between the two ends. In germline, CDR1 is SGHRS, CDR2 YFSETQ.

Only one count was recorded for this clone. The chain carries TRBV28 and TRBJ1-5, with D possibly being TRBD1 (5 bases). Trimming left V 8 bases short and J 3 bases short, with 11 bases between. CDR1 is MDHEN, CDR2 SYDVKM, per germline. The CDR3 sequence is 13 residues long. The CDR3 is CASGGTANQPQHF. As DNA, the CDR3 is TGTGCCAGCGGAGGGACGGCCAATCAGCCCCAGCATTTT.

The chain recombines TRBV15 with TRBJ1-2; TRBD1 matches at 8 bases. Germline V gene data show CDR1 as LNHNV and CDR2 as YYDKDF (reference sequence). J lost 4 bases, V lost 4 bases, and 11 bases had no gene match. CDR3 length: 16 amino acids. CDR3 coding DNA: TGTGCCACCAGCACGAGACTTCAGGGGGCGCGCTATGGCTACACCTTC. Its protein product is CATSTRLQGARYGYTF.